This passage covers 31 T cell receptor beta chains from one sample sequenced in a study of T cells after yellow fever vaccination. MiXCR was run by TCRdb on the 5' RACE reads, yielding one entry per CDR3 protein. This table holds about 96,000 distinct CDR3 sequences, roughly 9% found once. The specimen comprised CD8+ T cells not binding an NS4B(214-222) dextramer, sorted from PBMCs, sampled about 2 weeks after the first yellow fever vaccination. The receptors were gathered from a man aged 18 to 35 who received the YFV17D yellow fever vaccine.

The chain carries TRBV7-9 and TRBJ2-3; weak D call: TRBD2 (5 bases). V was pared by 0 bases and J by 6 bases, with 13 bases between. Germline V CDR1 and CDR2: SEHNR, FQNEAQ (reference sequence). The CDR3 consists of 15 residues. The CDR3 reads CASSLAGRQRDTQYF. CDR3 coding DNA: TGTGCCAGCAGCTTAGCCGGCAGGCAGCGGGATACGCAGTATTTT.

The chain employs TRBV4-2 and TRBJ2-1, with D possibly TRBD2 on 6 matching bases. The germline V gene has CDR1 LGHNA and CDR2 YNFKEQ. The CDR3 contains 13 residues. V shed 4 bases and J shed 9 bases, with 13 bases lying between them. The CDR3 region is CASSPTSGGEQFF. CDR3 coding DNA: TGTGCCAGCAGCCCGACTAGTGGCGGTGAGCAGTTCTTC.

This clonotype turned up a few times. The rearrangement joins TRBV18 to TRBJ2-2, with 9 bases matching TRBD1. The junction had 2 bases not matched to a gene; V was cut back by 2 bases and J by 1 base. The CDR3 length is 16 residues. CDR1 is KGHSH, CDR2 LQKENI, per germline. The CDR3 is CASSPLDRGNTGELFF. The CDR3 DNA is TGTGCCAGCTCACCATTGGACAGGGGGAACACCGGGGAGCTGTTTTTT. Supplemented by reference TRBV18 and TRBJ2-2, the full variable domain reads NAGVMQNPRHLVRRRGQEARLRCSPMKGHSHVYWYRQLPEEGLKFMVYLQKENIIDESGMPKERFSAEFPKEGPSILRIQQVVRGDSAAYFCASSPLDRGNTGELFFGEGSRLTVL.

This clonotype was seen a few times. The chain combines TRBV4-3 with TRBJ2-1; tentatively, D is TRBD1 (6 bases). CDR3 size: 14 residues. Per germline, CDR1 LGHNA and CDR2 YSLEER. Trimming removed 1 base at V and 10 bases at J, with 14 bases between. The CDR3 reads CASSQARGGDEQFF. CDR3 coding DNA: TGCGCCAGCAGCCAAGCCCGTGGGGGCGACGAGCAGTTCTTC.

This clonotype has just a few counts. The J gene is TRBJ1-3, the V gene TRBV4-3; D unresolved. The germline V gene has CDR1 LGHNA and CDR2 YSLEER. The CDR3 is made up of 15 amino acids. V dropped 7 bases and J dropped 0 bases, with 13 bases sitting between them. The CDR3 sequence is CASTSAAGSGNTIYF. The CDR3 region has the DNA TGCGCCAGCACCTCAGCGGCAGGCTCTGGAAACACCATATATTTT.

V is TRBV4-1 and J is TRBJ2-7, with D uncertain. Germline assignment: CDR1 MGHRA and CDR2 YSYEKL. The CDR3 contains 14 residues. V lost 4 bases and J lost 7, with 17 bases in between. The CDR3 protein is CASSPAGRVGEQYF. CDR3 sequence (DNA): TGCGCCAGCAGCCCGGCTGGTCGGGTGGGAGAGCAGTACTTC.

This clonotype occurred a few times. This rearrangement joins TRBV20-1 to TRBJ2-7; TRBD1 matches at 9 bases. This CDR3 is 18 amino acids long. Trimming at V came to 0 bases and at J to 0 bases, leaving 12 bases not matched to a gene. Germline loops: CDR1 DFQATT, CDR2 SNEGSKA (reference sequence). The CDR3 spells CSARDLTKTGGSSYEQYF. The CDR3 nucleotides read TGCAGTGCTAGAGATTTGACTAAAACAGGGGGCAGCTCCTACGAGCAGTACTTC.

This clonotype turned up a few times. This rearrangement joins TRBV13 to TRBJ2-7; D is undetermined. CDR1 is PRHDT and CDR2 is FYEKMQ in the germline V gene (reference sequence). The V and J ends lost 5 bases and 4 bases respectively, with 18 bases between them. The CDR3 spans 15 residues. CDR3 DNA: TGTGCCAGCAGCCACTCGGCAGGCGCAGGATACGAGCAGTACTTC. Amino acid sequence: CASSHSAGAGYEQYF.

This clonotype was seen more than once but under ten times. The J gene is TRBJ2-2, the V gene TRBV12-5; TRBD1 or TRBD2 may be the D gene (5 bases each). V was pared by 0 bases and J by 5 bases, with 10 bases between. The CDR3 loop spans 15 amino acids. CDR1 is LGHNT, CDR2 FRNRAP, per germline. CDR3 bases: TGTGCTAGTGGTTTGGTATATGGGGGAACCGGGGAGCTGTTTTTT. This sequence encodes CASGLVYGGTGELFF.

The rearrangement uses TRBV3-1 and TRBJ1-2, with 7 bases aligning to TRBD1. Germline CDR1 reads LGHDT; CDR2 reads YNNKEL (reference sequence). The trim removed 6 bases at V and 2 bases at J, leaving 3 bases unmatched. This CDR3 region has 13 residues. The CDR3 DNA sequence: TGTGCCAGCAGACCACAGGGGAACTATGGCTACACCTTC. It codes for CASRPQGNYGYTF.

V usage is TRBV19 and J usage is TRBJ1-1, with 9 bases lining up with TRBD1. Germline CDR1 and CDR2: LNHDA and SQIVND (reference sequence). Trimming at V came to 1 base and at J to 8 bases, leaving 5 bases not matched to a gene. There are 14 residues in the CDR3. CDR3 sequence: CASSIGLTGGEAFF. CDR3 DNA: TGTGCCAGTAGTATAGGACTAACAGGGGGCGAAGCTTTCTTT. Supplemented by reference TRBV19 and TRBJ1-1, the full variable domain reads DGGITQSPKYLFRKEGQNVTLSCEQNLNHDAMYWYRQDPGQGLRLIYYSQIVNDFQKGDIAEGYSVSREKKESFPLTVTSAQKNPTAFYLCASSIGLTGGEAFFGQGTRLTVV.

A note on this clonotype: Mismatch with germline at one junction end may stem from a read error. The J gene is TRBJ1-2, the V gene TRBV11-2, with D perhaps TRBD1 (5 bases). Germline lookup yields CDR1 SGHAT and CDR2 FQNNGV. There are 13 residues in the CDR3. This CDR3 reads CASSLEGPYGYTF. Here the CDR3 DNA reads TGTGCCAGCAGTTTAGAGGGGCCCTATGGCTACACCTTC.

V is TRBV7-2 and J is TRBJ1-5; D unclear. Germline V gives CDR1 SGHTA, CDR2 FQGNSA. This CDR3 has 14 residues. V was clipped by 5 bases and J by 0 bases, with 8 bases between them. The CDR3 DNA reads TGTGCCAGCAGCCTAGTACTTAGCAATCAGCCCCAGCATTTT. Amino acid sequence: CASSLVLSNQPQHF.

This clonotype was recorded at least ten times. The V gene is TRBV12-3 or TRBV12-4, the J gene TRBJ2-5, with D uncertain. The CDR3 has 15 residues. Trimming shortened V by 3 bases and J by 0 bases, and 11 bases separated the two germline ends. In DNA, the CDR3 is TGTGCCAGCAGTTTCCGGAGTCTGTACCAAGAGACCCAGTACTTC. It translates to CASSFRSLYQETQYF.

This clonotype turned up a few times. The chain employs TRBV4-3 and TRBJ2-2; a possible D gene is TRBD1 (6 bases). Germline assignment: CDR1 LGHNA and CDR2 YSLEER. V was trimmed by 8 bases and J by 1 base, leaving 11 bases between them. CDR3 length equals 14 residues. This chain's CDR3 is CASRPGENTGELFF. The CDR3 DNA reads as TGCGCCAGCCGTCCAGGGGAGAACACCGGGGAGCTGTTTTTT.

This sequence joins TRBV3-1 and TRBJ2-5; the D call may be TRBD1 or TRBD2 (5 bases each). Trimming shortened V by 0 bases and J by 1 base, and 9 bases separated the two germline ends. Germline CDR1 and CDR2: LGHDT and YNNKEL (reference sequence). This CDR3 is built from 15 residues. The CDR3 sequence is CASSQDAGTQETQYF. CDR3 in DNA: TGTGCCAGCAGCCAAGACGCAGGGACCCAAGAGACCCAGTACTTC.

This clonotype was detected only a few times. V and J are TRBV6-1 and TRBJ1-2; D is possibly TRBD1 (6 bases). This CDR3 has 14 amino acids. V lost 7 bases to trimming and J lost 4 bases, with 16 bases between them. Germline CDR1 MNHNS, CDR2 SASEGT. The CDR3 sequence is CASKRRGSFYGYTF. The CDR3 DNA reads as TGTGCCAGCAAACGGAGGGGGTCGTTCTATGGCTACACCTTC.

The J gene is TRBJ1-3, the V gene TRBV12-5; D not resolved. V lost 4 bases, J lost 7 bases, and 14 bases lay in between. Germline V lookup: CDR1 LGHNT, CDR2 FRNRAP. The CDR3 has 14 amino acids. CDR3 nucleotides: TGTGCTAGTGGTTCCGGAGGGCTCCGGAACACCATATATTTT. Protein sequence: CASGSGGLRNTIYF.

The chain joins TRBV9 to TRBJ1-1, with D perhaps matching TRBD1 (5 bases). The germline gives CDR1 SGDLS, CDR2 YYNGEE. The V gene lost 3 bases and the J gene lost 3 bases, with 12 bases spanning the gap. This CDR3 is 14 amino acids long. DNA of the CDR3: TGTGCCAGCAGCGCAGGGTTTTTGGACACTGAAGCTTTCTTT. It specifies CASSAGFLDTEAFF.

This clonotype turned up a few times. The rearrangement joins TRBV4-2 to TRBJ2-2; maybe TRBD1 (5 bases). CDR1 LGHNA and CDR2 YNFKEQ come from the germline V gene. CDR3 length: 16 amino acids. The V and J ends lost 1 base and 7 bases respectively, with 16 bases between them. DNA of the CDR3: TGTGCCAGCAGCCAAGGTGTACAGGTGGTGGGCGGGGAGCTGTTTTTT. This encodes CASSQGVQVVGGELFF.

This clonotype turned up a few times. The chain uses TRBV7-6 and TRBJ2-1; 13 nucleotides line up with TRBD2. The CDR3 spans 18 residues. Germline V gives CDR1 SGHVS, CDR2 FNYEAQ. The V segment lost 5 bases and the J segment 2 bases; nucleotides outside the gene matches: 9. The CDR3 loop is CASSIRLAGGQAYNEQFF. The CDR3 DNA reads TGTGCCAGCAGCATACGACTAGCGGGGGGCCAAGCCTACAATGAGCAGTTCTTC.

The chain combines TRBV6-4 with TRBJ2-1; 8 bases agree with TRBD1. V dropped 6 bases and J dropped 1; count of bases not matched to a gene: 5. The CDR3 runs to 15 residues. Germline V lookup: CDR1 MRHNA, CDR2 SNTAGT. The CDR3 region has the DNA TGTGCCAGCAGCCCGGACAGGGTGTCCTACAATGAGCAGTTCTTC. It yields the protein CASSPDRVSYNEQFF.

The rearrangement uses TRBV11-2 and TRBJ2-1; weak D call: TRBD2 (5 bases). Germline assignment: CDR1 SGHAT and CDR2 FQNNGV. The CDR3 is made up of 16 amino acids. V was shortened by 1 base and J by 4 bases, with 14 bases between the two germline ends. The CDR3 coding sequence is TGTGCCAGCAGCTTAGTTTACGGGGTGAAATACAATGAGCAGTTCTTC. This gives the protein CASSLVYGVKYNEQFF. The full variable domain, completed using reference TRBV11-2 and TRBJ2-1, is EAGVAQSPRYKIIEKRQSVAFWCNPISGHATLYWYQQILGQGPKLLIQFQNNGVVDDSQLPKDRFSAERLKGVDSTLKIQPAKLEDSAVYLCASSLVYGVKYNEQFFGPGTRLTVL.

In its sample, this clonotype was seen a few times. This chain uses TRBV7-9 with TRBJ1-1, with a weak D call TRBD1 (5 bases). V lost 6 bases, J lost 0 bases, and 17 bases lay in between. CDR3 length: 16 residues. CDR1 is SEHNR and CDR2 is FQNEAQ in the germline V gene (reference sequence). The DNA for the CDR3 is TGTGCCAGCAGGGGTGCGCGGGGGGGGTTGAACACTGAAGCTTTCTTT. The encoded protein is CASRGARGGLNTEAFF.

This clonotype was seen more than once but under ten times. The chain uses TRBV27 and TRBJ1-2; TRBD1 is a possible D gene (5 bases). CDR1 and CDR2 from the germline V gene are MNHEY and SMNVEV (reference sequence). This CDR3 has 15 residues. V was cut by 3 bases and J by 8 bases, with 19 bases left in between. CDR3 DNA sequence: TGTGCCAGCAGTTTTACCCACCGGGGGGGAGAGGGCTACACCTTC. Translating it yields CASSFTHRGGEGYTF.

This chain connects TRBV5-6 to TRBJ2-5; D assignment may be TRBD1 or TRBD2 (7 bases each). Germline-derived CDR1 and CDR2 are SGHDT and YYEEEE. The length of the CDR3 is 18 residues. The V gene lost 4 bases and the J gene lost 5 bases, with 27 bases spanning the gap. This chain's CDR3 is CASSPGVAGGGTRETQYF. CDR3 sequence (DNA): TGTGCCAGCAGCCCAGGGGTTGCAGGGGGGGGAACCAGGGAGACCCAGTACTTC.

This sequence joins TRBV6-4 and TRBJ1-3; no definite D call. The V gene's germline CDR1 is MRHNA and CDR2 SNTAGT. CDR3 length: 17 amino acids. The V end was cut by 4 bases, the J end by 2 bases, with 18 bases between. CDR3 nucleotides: TGTGCCAGCAGTGGTTCTCCTAGACCGTTGACTGGAAACACCATATATTTT. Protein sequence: CASSGSPRPLTGNTIYF.

CDR3 nucleotides: TGTGCCAGCAGTTTGACCAGGGGCAGCTATGGCTACACCTTC. It is translated as CASSLTRGSYGYTF. The chain joins TRBV27 to TRBJ1-2; maybe TRBD1 (6 bases). V lost 3 bases and J 4 bases, leaving 12 bases between the germline ends. This CDR3 is built from 14 residues. Germline V gene sequence: CDR1 MNHEY, CDR2 SMNVEV (reference sequence).

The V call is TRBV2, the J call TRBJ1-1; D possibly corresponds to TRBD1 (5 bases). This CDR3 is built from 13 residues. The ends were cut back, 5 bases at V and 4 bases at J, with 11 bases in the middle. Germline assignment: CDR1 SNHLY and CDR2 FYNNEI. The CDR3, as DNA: TGTGCCAGCAGTTTTTATGGGGGCACTGAAGCTTTCTTT. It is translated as CASSFYGGTEAFF.

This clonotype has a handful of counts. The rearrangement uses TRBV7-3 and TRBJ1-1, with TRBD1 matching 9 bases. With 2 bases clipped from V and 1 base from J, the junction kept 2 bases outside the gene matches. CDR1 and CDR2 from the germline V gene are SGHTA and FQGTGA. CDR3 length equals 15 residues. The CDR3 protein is CASSLLGQGNTEAFF. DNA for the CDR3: TGTGCCAGCAGCTTACTGGGACAGGGGAACACTGAAGCTTTCTTT.

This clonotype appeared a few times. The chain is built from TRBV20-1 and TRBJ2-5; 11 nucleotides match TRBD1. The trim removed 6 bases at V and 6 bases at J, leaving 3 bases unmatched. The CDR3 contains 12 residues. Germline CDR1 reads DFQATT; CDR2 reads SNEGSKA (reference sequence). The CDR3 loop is CSADRGLKTQYF. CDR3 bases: TGCAGTGCGGACAGGGGGCTTAAGACCCAGTACTTC.